Listed below are T cell receptor beta chains from one sample, sequenced in a study of neurological immune-mediated disorders. TCRdb itself ran the 5' RACE reads through MiXCR, one entry per CDR3 protein. The profile shows some 60,000 distinct CDR3 sequences, roughly a tenth of them singletons. The sequenced sample was PBMCs. These receptors came from a male donor with HTLV-1-associated myelopathy (HAM/TSP). Each CDR3 is given with its conserved first and last residue. Each record gives: clone size, D gene, V gene, J gene, CDR3 protein, CDR3 DNA. The D gene is left open where the match is weak. The size field is filled for only some rows; it gives once, few, many or a size class.

many	.	TRBV6-5	TRBJ1-2	CASSPDRIYGYTF	TGTGCCAGCAGTCCGGACAGAATCTATGGCTACACCTTC
many	.	TRBV6-5	TRBJ2-3	CASSSPSTDTQYF	TGTGCCAGCAGTTCCCCATCCACAGATACGCAGTATTTT
many	TRBD1	TRBV5-1	TRBJ1-3	CASSDKPGQLGNTIYF	TGCGCCAGCAGCGATAAACCGGGACAGCTAGGAAACACCATATATTTT
many	.	TRBV19	TRBJ2-2	CASSQRANTGELFF	TGTGCCAGTAGCCAGCGGGCGAACACCGGGGAGCTGTTTTTT
many	.	TRBV7-2	TRBJ1-1	CASSFMNTEAFF	TGTGCCAGCAGCTTCATGAACACTGAAGCTTTCTTT
many	TRBD2	TRBV7-2	TRBJ2-1	CASSSNSGLAGAEQFF	TGTGCCAGCAGCTCAAACTCGGGACTAGCGGGGGCTGAGCAGTTCTTC
many	.	TRBV12-3/TRBV12-4	TRBJ2-7	CASSPQTPGLTYEQYF	TGTGCCAGCAGTCCCCAAACCCCGGGACTGACTTACGAGCAGTACTTC
.	TRBD1	TRBV28	TRBJ1-1	CASMIPIGSGGHAESFF	TGTGCCAGCATGATCCCGATCGGATCAGGGGGGCACGCTGAATCTTTCTTT
many	.	TRBV7-2	TRBJ2-7	CASSPAGGFGEQYF	TGTGCCAGCAGCCCGGCCGGCGGGTTCGGCGAGCAGTACTTC
.	.	TRBV7-2	TRBJ1-6	CASSSNSPLHF	TGTGCCAGCAGCTCAAATTCACCCCTCCACTTT
many	.	TRBV4-1	TRBJ1-1	CASSQDRPGRTEAFF	TGCGCCAGCAGCCAAGATAGACCAGGGAGGACTGAAGCTTTCTTT
many	TRBD1	TRBV10-2	TRBJ1-5	CATTTGGNQPQHF	TGCGCCACCACAACAGGGGGCAATCAGCCCCAGCATTTT
many	TRBD1	TRBV10-3	TRBJ2-2	CAISDRGQGAGGELFF	TGTGCCATCAGTGACAGGGGACAGGGGGCCGGCGGGGAGCTGTTTTTT
few	TRBD2	TRBV10-3	TRBJ2-1	CAIRDGGGSSYNEQFF	TGTGCCATAAGAGACGGGGGGGGAAGCTCCTACAATGAGCAGTTCTTC
many	.	TRBV15	TRBJ2-7	CATSRDSEASYEQYF	TGTGCCACCAGCAGAGATAGCGAGGCCTCCTACGAGCAGTACTTC
.	.	TRBV20-1	TRBJ1-5	CSARDSECGEGQPQHF	TGCAGTGCTAGAGATTCGGAGTGCGGTGAAGGTCAGCCCCAGCATTTT
many	TRBD1	TRBV7-9	TRBJ2-7	CASSLGETGANYEQYF	TGTGCCAGCAGCTTAGGGGAGACAGGGGCTAACTACGAGCAGTACTTC
.	.	TRBV5-1	TRBJ2-5	CASSSGSETQYF	TGCGCCAGCAGCTCTGGCAGCGAGACCCAGTACTTC
many	TRBD2	TRBV3-1	TRBJ2-1	CASSRLAGGNNEQFF	TGTGCCAGCAGCCGGCTAGCGGGGGGGAACAATGAGCAGTTCTTC
many	.	TRBV5-1	TRBJ2-5	CASSSQQGNQETQYF	TGCGCCAGCAGCTCGCAACAGGGAAACCAAGAGACCCAGTACTTC
many	TRBD1	TRBV7-6	TRBJ1-2	CASSPGQGANGYTF	TGTGCCAGCAGCCCAGGACAGGGGGCGAATGGCTACACCTTC
many	.	TRBV20-1	TRBJ2-3	CSAVDVSDTQYF	TGCAGTGCTGTGGACGTCTCAGATACGCAGTATTTT
many	.	TRBV2	TRBJ1-1	CASSEESEAFF	TGTGCCAGCAGTGAAGAGTCTGAAGCTTTCTTT
.	.	TRBV6-5	TRBJ1-1	CASSLGGNTEDFF	TGTGCCAGCAGTTTAGGGGGGAACACTGAAGATTTCTTT
many	.	TRBV7-3	TRBJ1-2	CASSFAGQNYGYTF	TGTGCCAGCAGCTTTGCAGGGCAGAACTATGGCTACACCTTC
many	TRBD2	TRBV24-1	TRBJ2-1	CATSTLLAGVTNNEQFF	TGTGCCACCAGTACCTTACTAGCGGGGGTTACTAACAATGAGCAGTTCTTC
many	TRBD2	TRBV5-1	TRBJ2-1	CASSPEAGSYNEQFF	TGCGCCAGCAGCCCAGAAGCGGGGTCCTACAATGAGCAGTTCTTC
.	.	TRBV27	TRBJ2-7	CASSWRGRTDEQYF	TGTGCCAGCAGTTGGAGGGGCAGGACCGACGAGCAGTACTTC
many	.	TRBV20-1	TRBJ2-7	CSARDVGSGPYEQYF	TGCAGTGCTAGAGACGTAGGAAGCGGGCCCTACGAGCAGTACTTC
many	.	TRBV20-1	TRBJ1-2	CSAGRKDYGYTF	TGCAGTGCAGGGAGGAAGGACTATGGCTACACCTTC
.	TRBD1	TRBV6-5	TRBJ1-2	CASSLTGRGTYGYTF	TGTGCCAGCAGTCTGACAGGGCGGGGGACCTATGGCTACACCTTC
many	.	TRBV30	TRBJ1-1	CASEGNTEAFF	TGTGCCTCAGAGGGGAACACTGAAGCTTTCTTT
many	.	TRBV28	TRBJ2-3	CASSLMSDTQYF	TGTGCCAGCAGTTTAATGTCAGATACGCAGTATTTT
many	.	TRBV5-1	TRBJ2-5	CASSLSLQETQYF	TGCGCCAGCAGCTTATCCCTCCAAGAGACCCAGTACTTC
many	.	TRBV24-1	TRBJ1-2	CATSDRADNYGYTF	TGTGCCACCAGTGATCGGGCAGATAACTATGGCTACACCTTC
.	.	TRBV4-3	TRBJ2-3	CASSQWGKAADMQYF	TGCGCCAGCAGCCAATGGGGTAAGGCAGCAGATATGCAGTATTTT
many	.	TRBV28	TRBJ2-7	CASSPRAAHSYEQYF	TGTGCCAGCAGCCCCCGGGCAGCCCACTCCTACGAGCAGTACTTC
many	TRBD1	TRBV7-8	TRBJ1-4	CASSLVLGQGSEKLFF	TGTGCCAGCAGCTTAGTTCTGGGACAGGGGAGTGAAAAACTGTTTTTT
many	TRBD2	TRBV15	TRBJ2-1	CATSRETSGGYNEQFF	TGTGCCACCAGCAGGGAGACTAGCGGGGGGTACAATGAGCAGTTCTTC
many	.	TRBV28	TRBJ2-4	CASSFRKGIQYF	TGTGCCAGCAGTTTTAGGAAGGGCATTCAGTACTTC
many	.	TRBV7-6	TRBJ2-1	CASSSGPSYNEQFF	TGTGCCAGCAGCTCCGGTCCATCCTACAATGAGCAGTTCTTC
.	TRBD2	TRBV12-3/TRBV12-4	TRBJ2-3	CASSLRLAGGRFTDTQYF	TGTGCCAGCAGTTTACGACTAGCGGGGGGGCGTTTCACAGATACGCAGTATTTT
many	TRBD2	TRBV2	TRBJ2-3	CASRMLAGGPNTQYF	TGTGCCAGCAGAATGCTAGCGGGGGGGCCGAATACGCAGTATTTT
medium-sized	TRBD2	TRBV20-1	TRBJ2-3	CSAREGTSGGGLDTQYF	TGCAGTGCTAGGGAGGGCACTAGCGGGGGGGGATTAGATACGCAGTATTTT
many	.	TRBV18	TRBJ2-7	CASSPEGSYEQYF	TGTGCCAGCTCACCGGAAGGTTCCTACGAGCAGTACTTC
many	TRBD1	TRBV20-1	TRBJ1-2	CSARDRTGFGYTF	TGCAGTGCTAGAGATCGGACAGGATTTGGCTACACCTTC
many	.	TRBV29-1	TRBJ2-7	CSVGGEQAPYEQYF	TGCAGCGTTGGGGGCGAACAGGCGCCCTACGAGCAGTACTTC
few	.	TRBV6-6	TRBJ1-5	CASSYRTSNQPQHF	TGTGCCAGCAGTTACAGGACGAGCAATCAGCCCCAGCATTTT
many	.	TRBV29-1	TRBJ2-7	CSVTLLYEQYF	TGCAGCGTTACTTTACTCTACGAGCAGTACTTC
.	.	TRBV10-3	TRBJ2-2	CAISETQPNNGELFF	TGTGCCATCAGTGAGACCCAGCCGAACAACGGGGAGCTGTTTTTT
many	TRBD1	TRBV29-1	TRBJ2-7	CSVSGTGNEQYF	TGCAGCGTTTCCGGGACAGGGAACGAGCAGTACTTC
many	TRBD1	TRBV5-6	TRBJ2-7	CASSLDRGTYEQYF	TGTGCCAGCAGCTTGGACAGGGGGACATACGAGCAGTACTTC
many	TRBD1	TRBV28	TRBJ2-5	CASRKGQGGETQYF	TGTGCCAGCAGAAAGGGACAGGGCGGAGAGACCCAGTACTTC
many	.	TRBV20-1	TRBJ2-1	CSAQVDEQFF	TGCAGTGCTCAGGTCGATGAGCAGTTCTTC
medium-sized	.	TRBV20-1	TRBJ2-3	CSARAAGRGTDTQYF	TGCAGTGCTAGAGCTGCGGGGCGGGGCACAGATACGCAGTATTTT